The 32 T cell receptor beta chains presented below share a single source sample, sequenced in a study of cytomegalovirus exposure and HLA in healthy donors. Researchers ran the PCR with 60 Vbeta and 13 Jbeta primers. Method: immunoSEQ multiplex PCR; TCRdb's copy keeps in-frame clones and lacks some. In the table there are about 120,000 clones, just over 15% of which are singletons. The sequencing input was PBMCs. These receptors were obtained from a woman younger than 35 in good health and CMV-seronegative.

This clone appeared a few times. The rearrangement uses TRBV2 and TRBJ2-7, with TRBD2 matching 10 bases. This CDR3 region has 15 residues. The germline V gene has CDR1 SNHLY and CDR2 FYNNEI. With 5 bases clipped from V and 5 bases from J, the junction kept 9 bases outside the gene matches. This chain's CDR3 is CASSTTTSGYDEQYF. The CDR3 DNA reads as TGTGCCAGCAGTACGACGACTAGCGGGTACGACGAGCAGTACTTC.

This clone came up a few times. The rearrangement uses TRBV6-5 and TRBJ2-7; D is possibly TRBD2 (6 bases). The V end lost 8 bases, the J end lost 4 bases, and 15 bases lay between the germline ends. This CDR3 has 13 residues. The germline V gene has CDR1 MNHEY and CDR2 SVGAGI. The DNA for the CDR3 is TGTGCCAGCGGAGCCGGGGGTGGATACGAGCAGTACTTC. This codes for CASGAGGGYEQYF.

A word on this clone: Sequence at one end of the junction differs from germline and may be a read error. The chain couples TRBV29-1 to TRBJ2-7; maybe TRBD1 (6 bases). Germline lookup yields CDR1 SQVTM and CDR2 ANQGSEA. The CDR3 sequence is 11 residues long. The CDR3 coding sequence is TGCAGCGTTGTGGGCATTGGGGGACACCAGTTC. It specifies CSVVGIGGHQF.

The chain uses TRBV4-3 and TRBJ2-3; maybe TRBD2 (8 bases). CDR1 is LGHNA and CDR2 is YSLEER in the germline V gene. V gave up 0 bases and J gave up 5 bases, with 18 bases separating them. This CDR3 has 17 residues. The CDR3 DNA follows: TGCGCCAGCAGCCAAGAAGGTAGCGGGGACAGTGGAGATACGCAGTATTTT. Its translation: CASSQEGSGDSGDTQYF.

The V call is TRBV6-5, the J call TRBJ2-6; no definite D call. The CDR3 totals 16 residues. Germline CDR1 reads MNHEY; CDR2 reads SVGAGI. Trimming cost V 2 bases and J 0 bases, with 8 bases left between them. As DNA, the CDR3 is TGTGCCAGCAGTTACGAAGCTTTCTCTGGGGCCAACGTCCTGACTTTC. Its translation: CASSYEAFSGANVLTF.

The chain links TRBV7-9 to TRBJ2-5; the match to TRBD1 covers 12 bases. The CDR3 sequence is 15 residues long. Germline V CDR1 and CDR2: SEHNR, FQNEAQ (reference sequence). Trimming took 2 bases from V and 5 from J; bases not matched to a gene: 3. The DNA of the CDR3 is TGTGCCAGCAGCTTACGGGACAGGGGGCGCGAGACCCAGTACTTC. Translation: CASSLRDRGRETQYF. The complete variable domain, with remaining parts taken from reference TRBV7-9 and TRBJ2-5, reads DTGVSQNPRHKITKRGQNVTFRCDPISEHNRLYWYRQTLGQGPEFLTYFQNEAQLEKSRLLSDRFSAERPKGSFSTLEIQRTEQGDSAMYLCASSLRDRGRETQYFGPGTRLLVL.

In its sample, this clone was seen a few times. One junction end disagrees with the germline gene, perhaps due to a read error. V usage is TRBV7-7 and J usage is TRBJ2-7, with 10 nucleotides matching TRBD2. The length of the CDR3 is 15 residues. Germline-derived CDR1 and CDR2 are SSHAT and FNYEAQ (reference sequence). The CDR3 spells CASSLEASGSYEQYF. The CDR3 DNA follows: TGTGCTAGCAGCTTAGAGGCTAGCGGGAGCTACGAGCAGTACTTC.

The genes are TRBV5-4 and TRBJ1-2; possibly TRBD1 for D (6 bases). The V and J ends lost 5 bases and 7 bases respectively, with 15 bases between them. The CDR3 spans 13 residues. CDR1 is SGHNT and CDR2 is YYREEE in the germline V gene (reference sequence). CDR3 region: CASSATGMAGYTF. As DNA, the CDR3 is TGTGCCAGCAGTGCTACAGGGATGGCTGGCTACACCTTC. Together with reference TRBV5-4 and TRBJ1-2, the CDR3 gives the full variable domain: ETGVTQSPTHLIKTRGQQVTLRCSSQSGHNTVSWYQQALGQGPQFIFQYYREEENGRGNFPPRFSGLQFPNYSSELNVNALELDDSALYLCASSATGMAGYTFGSGTRLTVV.

V is TRBV11-2 and J is TRBJ2-3, with D maybe TRBD2 (5 bases). This CDR3 is 15 amino acids long. The germline V gene encodes CDR1 SGHAT and CDR2 FQNNGV. Trimming pared 1 base from V and 0 bases from J, leaving 8 bases between. The CDR3 sequence is CASSLAGTSTDTQYF. CDR3 bases: TGTGCCAGCAGCTTAGCGGGAACTAGCACAGATACGCAGTATTTT.

At least ten counts were recorded for this clone. The J gene is TRBJ2-6, the V gene TRBV5-4; unclear D gene. Germline values: CDR1 SGHNT, CDR2 YYREEE (reference sequence). V lost 4 bases and J 0 bases, leaving 8 bases between the germline ends. The CDR3 contains 15 residues. The CDR3 coding sequence is TGTGCCAGCAGCATTAGTATCTCTGGGGCCAACGTCCTGACTTTC. Translation gives CASSISISGANVLTF. Looking up the rest from reference TRBV5-4 and TRBJ2-6 gives the full variable domain: ETGVTQSPTHLIKTRGQQVTLRCSSQSGHNTVSWYQQALGQGPQFIFQYYREEENGRGNFPPRFSGLQFPNYSSELNVNALELDDSALYLCASSISISGANVLTFGAGSRLTVL.

In its sample, this clone was seen a few times. The chain is built from TRBV4-1 and TRBJ1-1; the D gene is possibly TRBD1 (6 bases). Germline-derived CDR1 and CDR2 are MGHRA and YSYEKL. Trimming left V 5 bases short and J 4 bases short, with 11 bases between. The CDR3 has 13 amino acids. In DNA, the CDR3 is TGCGCCAGCAGCTACAGGGTTGGCACTGAAGCTTTCTTT. It translates to CASSYRVGTEAFF.

The chain joins TRBV7-9 to TRBJ2-2; TRBD1 matches 7 bases. V lost 1 base and J lost 0; bases outside the gene matches: 5. Germline V gives CDR1 SEHNR, CDR2 FQNEAQ (reference sequence). The CDR3 runs to 17 residues. CDR3 DNA sequence: TGTGCCAGCAGCTTAGGGGACAGTACGACGAACACCGGGGAGCTGTTTTTT. This encodes CASSLGDSTTNTGELFF.

V gene TRBV28 combines with J gene TRBJ1-2; TRBD1 agrees at 8 bases. The ends lost 5 bases at V and 8 bases at J; junction bases unmatched: 13. Per germline, CDR1 MDHEN and CDR2 SYDVKM. This CDR3 has 15 residues. The CDR3 here is CASSPSPGQVGGYTF. The CDR3, as DNA: TGTGCCAGCAGTCCCTCTCCGGGACAGGTTGGGGGCTACACCTTC.

This clone was recorded a few times. This chain uses TRBV6-6 with TRBJ1-6; TRBD1 agrees at 8 bases. This CDR3 spans 15 amino acids. V lost 5 bases to trimming and J lost 7 bases; unmatched junction nucleotides: 7. Germline V lookup: CDR1 MNHNY, CDR2 SVGAGI (reference sequence). The CDR3 bases are TGTGCCAGCAGTCGGAACAGGGGGAGCAATTCACCCCTCCACTTT. Translating gives CASSRNRGSNSPLHF.

The DNA of the CDR3 is TGTGCCAGCAGTGAAGGGACAGGGGGCTCCGGGGAGCTGTTTTTT. It is translated as CASSEGTGGSGELFF. The J gene is TRBJ2-2, the V gene TRBV25-1; 12 nucleotides align to TRBD1. The V and J ends lost 2 bases and 6 bases, in that order; junction bases with no gene match: 1. CDR3 length: 15 amino acids. Germline assignment: CDR1 MGHDK and CDR2 SYGVNS.

V gene TRBV6-6 combines with J gene TRBJ1-3; D may be TRBD1 (5 bases). Germline V lookup: CDR1 MNHNY, CDR2 SVGAGI (reference sequence). V dropped 11 bases and J dropped 0 bases, with 14 bases sitting between them. The CDR3 is made up of 14 amino acids. The CDR3 DNA reads as TGTGCCTCCTCCGGGACTCGCTCTGGAAACACCATATATTTT. Its translation is CASSGTRSGNTIYF.

V is TRBV27 and J is TRBJ1-2, with TRBD1 matching over 8 bases. This CDR3 has 14 amino acids. CDR1 is MNHEY, CDR2 SMNVEV, per germline (reference sequence). V dropped 5 bases and J dropped 3; count of bases not matched to a gene: 5. The CDR3 is CASSRVQGDYGYTF. DNA of the CDR3: TGTGCCAGCAGTAGGGTACAGGGGGACTATGGCTACACCTTC.

This clone was observed a handful of times. The chain has TRBV4-3 and TRBJ1-1; TRBD1 agrees at 11 bases. Germline CDR1 LGHNA, CDR2 YSLEER. CDR3 length equals 15 residues. Germline trimming cut 4 bases from V and 11 bases from J; bases unmatched to any gene: 12. The CDR3 sequence is CASSPPPGQGAGAFF. DNA for the CDR3: TGCGCCAGCAGCCCCCCTCCTGGACAGGGGGCGGGGGCTTTCTTT.

The chain combines TRBV6-5 with TRBJ2-7; 11 positions agree with TRBD1. V dropped 2 bases and J dropped 6; count of bases not matched to a gene: 3. This CDR3 is built from 14 residues. CDR1 and CDR2 (germline): MNHEY, SVGAGI. The CDR3 loop is CASSYGTGGREQYF. CDR3 coding DNA: TGTGCCAGCAGTTACGGGACAGGGGGTCGCGAGCAGTACTTC.

The chain carries TRBV19 and TRBJ2-7, with D maybe TRBD1 (7 bases). This CDR3 has 14 amino acids. CDR1 is LNHDA, CDR2 SQIVND, per germline (reference sequence). V was shortened by 1 base and J by 6 bases, with 13 bases between the two germline ends. In DNA form, the CDR3 reads TGTGCCAGTAGTATAGGACAGGGAGGAGGCGAGCAGTACTTC. Its protein product is CASSIGQGGGEQYF.

J is TRBJ2-2 and V is TRBV10-3; a weak D match, TRBD2 (6 bases). CDR1 ENHRY and CDR2 SYGVKD come from the germline V gene. This CDR3 is 15 amino acids long. The V end lost 7 bases, the J end lost 5 bases, and 17 bases lay between the germline ends. The CDR3 loop is CAITAGGSGTGELFF. The DNA for the CDR3 is TGTGCCATCACCGCCGGAGGGAGCGGAACCGGGGAGCTGTTTTTT.

This chain links TRBV2 with TRBJ2-5; the D gene is possibly TRBD2 (6 bases). V lost 2 bases and J 4 bases, leaving 14 bases between the germline ends. Germline-derived CDR1 and CDR2 are SNHLY and FYNNEI. The CDR3 sequence is 15 residues long. The CDR3 is CASSEYAGQLETQYF. The CDR3 bases are TGTGCCAGCAGTGAATACGCGGGGCAACTAGAGACCCAGTACTTC. The full variable domain, in which reference TRBV2 and TRBJ2-5 provide the parts outside the CDR3, is EPEVTQTPSHQVTQMGQEVILRCVPISNHLYFYWYRQILGQKVEFLVSFYNNEISEKSEIFDDQFSVERPDGSNFTLKIRSTKLEDSAMYFCASSEYAGQLETQYFGPGTRLLVL.

This clone came up a few times. The rearrangement uses TRBV7-3 and TRBJ2-5; 8 bases are a match to TRBD1. This CDR3 is 15 amino acids long. J gave up 1 base and V 5 bases, and 6 bases lay outside the gene matches. CDR1 and CDR2 from the germline V gene are SGHTA and FQGTGA. CDR3 amino acids: CASSPNGQGQETQYF. The DNA of the CDR3 is TGTGCCAGCAGCCCGAATGGACAGGGCCAAGAGACCCAGTACTTC. Complete variable domain (other parts from reference TRBV7-3 and TRBJ2-5): GAGVSQTPSNKVTEKGKYVELRCDPISGHTALYWYRQSLGQGPEFLIYFQGTGAADDSGLPNDRFFAVRPEGSVSTLKIQRTERGDSAVYLCASSPNGQGQETQYFGPGTRLLVL.

The V call is TRBV7-9, the J call TRBJ2-1; 10 bases map to TRBD2. The CDR3 covers 15 residues. After removal of 7 bases from V and 9 bases from J, the junction contained 12 bases not matched to a gene. Per the germline V gene, CDR1 is SEHNR and CDR2 is FQNEAQ (reference sequence). The CDR3 nucleotides are TGTGCCAGCACCCTGCTAGCGGGAGATGTCGGTGAGCAGTTCTTC. This encodes CASTLLAGDVGEQFF.

This clone was picked up a small number of times. The V and J genes are TRBV2 and TRBJ2-7; perhaps TRBD2 as D (6 bases). Deletions cut 8 bases from V and 4 bases from J, with 9 bases between. Germline CDR1 is SNHLY and CDR2 is FYNNEI. This CDR3 is 11 amino acids long. The CDR3 protein is CASFGGYEQYF. CDR3 sequence (DNA): TGTGCCAGCTTTGGAGGGTACGAGCAGTACTTC. Together with reference TRBV2 and TRBJ2-7, the CDR3 gives the full variable domain: EPEVTQTPSHQVTQMGQEVILRCVPISNHLYFYWYRQILGQKVEFLVSFYNNEISEKSEIFDDQFSVERPDGSNFTLKIRSTKLEDSAMYFCASFGGYEQYFGPGTRLTVT.

This sequence joins TRBV9 and TRBJ1-1; no definite D call. V lost 0 bases and J lost 12, with 12 bases in between. The CDR3 contains 12 residues. Germline values: CDR1 SGDLS, CDR2 YYNGEE. The CDR3 spells CASSVVTSGTFF. The CDR3 DNA sequence: TGTGCCAGCAGCGTAGTGACCTCCGGGACTTTCTTT.

This clone was seen more than once but under ten times. The CDR3 protein is CASSYYRDRANEQFF. As DNA, the CDR3 is TGTGCCAGCAGTTACTACCGGGACAGGGCCAATGAGCAGTTCTTC. The genes are TRBV6-5 and TRBJ2-1; 9 bases are a match to TRBD1. Trimming cost V 1 base and J 6 bases; bases outside gene matches: 4. There are 15 residues in the CDR3. Germline CDR1 MNHEY, CDR2 SVGAGI.

This clone was seen a handful of times. CDR3 in amino acids: CASSLGVRPGQQETQYF. CDR3 DNA sequence: TGCGCCAGCAGCTTGGGAGTGAGACCGGGACAGCAAGAGACCCAGTACTTC. The chain has TRBV5-1 and TRBJ2-5, with TRBD1 matching over 7 bases. CDR3 size: 17 residues. Germline CDR1 and CDR2: SGHRS and YFSETQ. V gave up 0 bases and J gave up 2 bases; unmatched junction bases: 10.

The rearrangement joins TRBV28 to TRBJ1-3; D may be TRBD1 (6 bases). The V gene's germline CDR1 is MDHEN and CDR2 SYDVKM. The V gene lost 3 bases and the J gene lost 3 bases, with 21 bases spanning the gap. CDR3 length: 18 amino acids. The CDR3 DNA follows: TGTGCCAGCAGTTTTGTTGCGGCCAGGGGAGAGGATGGAAACACCATATATTTT. The encoded protein is CASSFVAARGEDGNTIYF. Based on the CDR3 plus reference TRBV28 and TRBJ1-3, the full variable domain is DVKVTQSSRYLVKRTGEKVFLECVQDMDHENMFWYRQDPGLGLRLIYFSYDVKMKEKGDIPEGYSVSREKKERFSLILESASTNQTSMYLCASSFVAARGEDGNTIYFGEGSWLTVV.

This clone was detected only a few times. This chain connects TRBV9 to TRBJ2-7, with D perhaps TRBD1 (5 bases). The CDR3 contains 14 residues. Trimming took 0 bases from V and 4 from J, leaving 11 bases between them. CDR1 and CDR2 from the germline V gene are SGDLS and YYNGEE. The CDR3 reads CASSVVGASYEQYF. The CDR3, as DNA: TGTGCCAGCAGCGTAGTAGGGGCCTCTTACGAGCAGTACTTC. Using reference TRBV9 and TRBJ2-7 for the parts outside the CDR3, the full variable domain is DSGVTQTPKHLITATGQRVTLRCSPRSGDLSVYWYQQSLDQGLQFLIQYYNGEERAKGNILERFSAQQFPDLHSELNLSSLELGDSALYFCASSVVGASYEQYFGPGTRLTVT.

The genes are TRBV29-1 and TRBJ2-2; 11 bases are a match to TRBD1. The trim removed 7 bases at V and 7 bases at J, leaving 5 bases unmatched. CDR3 length: 13 amino acids. Germline V lookup: CDR1 SQVTM, CDR2 ANQGSEA. This CDR3 is CSGGTGGDGELFF. The CDR3, as DNA: TGCAGCGGGGGGACAGGGGGAGACGGGGAGCTGTTTTTT.

The gene calls are TRBV5-4 and TRBJ1-1, with D unclear. This CDR3 has 13 residues. Between the trimmed V and J ends, which lost 10 bases and 1 base, there was a span of 14 bases. Germline V gene data show CDR1 as SGHNT and CDR2 as YYREEE (reference sequence). As DNA, the CDR3 is TGTGCCTCCCGCGGTAGCGCGAACACTGAAGCTTTCTTT. Its translation is CASRGSANTEAFF.